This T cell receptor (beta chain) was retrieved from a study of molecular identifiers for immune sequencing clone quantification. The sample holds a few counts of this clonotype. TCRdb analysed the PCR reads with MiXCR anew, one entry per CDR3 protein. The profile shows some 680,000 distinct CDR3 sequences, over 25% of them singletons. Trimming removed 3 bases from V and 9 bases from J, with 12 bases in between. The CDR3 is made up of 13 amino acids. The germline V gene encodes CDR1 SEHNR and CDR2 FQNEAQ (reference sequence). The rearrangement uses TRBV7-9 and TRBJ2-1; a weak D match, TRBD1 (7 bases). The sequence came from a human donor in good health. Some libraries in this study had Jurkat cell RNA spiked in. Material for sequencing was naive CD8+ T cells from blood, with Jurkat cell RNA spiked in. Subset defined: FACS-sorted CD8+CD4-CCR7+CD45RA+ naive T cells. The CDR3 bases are TGTGCCAGCAGCTTTCCCCAGGGGGGTGAGCAGTTCTTC. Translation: CASSFPQGGEQFF.